One sample yielded the 21 T cell receptor beta chains listed below, sequenced in a study of shared clonotypes between healthy human individuals. The method was immunoSEQ multiplex PCR; TCRdb's version includes in-frame clones alone and lacks a portion of them. The sample lists roughly 1.4 million clones, approximately 98.5% occurring once. The specimen was naive CD4+ T cells sorted from blood. Subset meaning: CD45RA+ positively selected. Source of these receptors: a man between 25 and 39 years old in good health.

This CDR3 reads CASRPESANYGYTF. CDR3 in DNA: TGTGCCAGTAGGCCGGAAAGTGCTAACTATGGCTACACCTTC. The rearrangement uses TRBV19 and TRBJ1-2; D call uncertain. Between the trimmed V and J ends, which lost 6 bases and 0 bases, there was a span of 11 bases. Germline CDR1 and CDR2: LNHDA and SQIVND (reference sequence). The CDR3 has 14 amino acids.

The V gene is TRBV9, the J gene TRBJ2-7, with 8 bases lining up with TRBD2. The CDR3 consists of 15 residues. J lost 6 bases, V lost 4 bases, and 12 bases had no gene match. Germline V gene data show CDR1 as SGDLS and CDR2 as YYNGEE. The CDR3 nucleotides read TGTGCCAGCAGCAGGGGGGTAGCGGGACCGGGCGAGCAGTACTTC. Translation gives CASSRGVAGPGEQYF.

The gene calls are TRBV6-6 and TRBJ2-3; maybe TRBD2 (5 bases). Germline CDR1 MNHNY, CDR2 SVGAGI (reference sequence). With 11 bases removed from V and 2 bases from J, the gap between germline ends came to 11 bases. The CDR3 runs to 12 residues. As DNA, the CDR3 is TGTGCCGGGAGCTCCTTCACAGATACGCAGTATTTT. This codes for CAGSSFTDTQYF.

V and J are TRBV7-2 and TRBJ1-5, with D hard to call. CDR3 length: 17 residues. Germline V gene sequence: CDR1 SGHTA, CDR2 FQGNSA. Trimming removed 4 bases from V and 4 bases from J, with 20 bases in between. The CDR3 loop is CASSSPSGQVRNQPQHF. In DNA form, the CDR3 reads TGTGCCAGCAGCTCGCCCTCGGGCCAGGTGAGGAATCAGCCCCAGCATTTT.

The chain couples TRBV29-1 to TRBJ2-7; 11 bases align to TRBD2. This CDR3 is built from 14 residues. With 6 bases clipped from V and 6 bases from J, the junction kept 10 bases outside the gene matches. The V gene's germline CDR1 is SQVTM and CDR2 ANQGSEA. The CDR3, as DNA: TGCAGCGTGGATTCACTAGCGGGAGCAAGCGAGCAGTACTTC. Encoded protein: CSVDSLAGASEQYF.

DNA of the CDR3: TGTGCCAGCAGCCTCCAGACAGACCCTGGCGCGTGGGGGGCCAACGTCCTGACTTTC. Encoded protein: CASSLQTDPGAWGANVLTF. This chain joins TRBV5-6 and TRBJ2-6; the D gene is possibly TRBD1 (5 bases). The V and J ends lost 4 bases and 4 bases respectively, with 24 bases between them. The CDR3 length is 19 residues. CDR1 and CDR2 from the germline V gene are SGHDT and YYEEEE.

The genes are TRBV7-3 and TRBJ2-1; 11 bases align to TRBD2. The germline V gene encodes CDR1 SGHTA and CDR2 FQGTGA. Losses at the gene ends were 1 base for V and 2 bases for J; bases not matched to a gene: 13. CDR3 length equals 20 residues. CDR3 sequence reads: CASSLIPLAGGRLPYNEQFF. The CDR3 region has the DNA TGTGCCAGCAGCTTAATCCCGTTAGCGGGAGGGCGACTCCCCTACAATGAGCAGTTCTTC.

The genes are TRBV4-1 and TRBJ1-4, with D tentatively TRBD1 (6 bases). The V gene's germline CDR1 is MGHRA and CDR2 YSYEKL. V was trimmed by 0 bases and J by 11 bases, leaving 19 bases between them. The CDR3 runs 16 residues. CDR3 in amino acids: CASSQDPGRGGEKLFF. The CDR3 DNA reads TGCGCCAGCAGCCAAGATCCCGGAAGGGGGGGCGAGAAACTGTTTTTT.

The chain's CDR3 is CASSLVGQGNQPQHF. The CDR3 DNA is TGTGCCAGCAGCTTAGTAGGTCAGGGCAATCAGCCCCAGCATTTT. V is TRBV7-9 and J is TRBJ1-5; D unclear. Germline lookup yields CDR1 SEHNR and CDR2 FQNEAQ (reference sequence). This CDR3 is 15 amino acids long. V was cut by 1 base and J by 2 bases, with 9 bases left in between.

This chain uses TRBV27 with TRBJ2-7, with D perhaps matching TRBD2 (5 bases). CDR3 size: 13 residues. V was shortened by 4 bases and J by 2 bases, with 9 bases between the two germline ends. CDR1 is MNHEY and CDR2 is SMNVEV in the germline V gene (reference sequence). Written as DNA, the CDR3 is TGTGCCAGCAGTTGGCGGGCCACCTACGAGCAGTACTTC. As protein: CASSWRATYEQYF.

With regard to this clone: This sample includes further DNA sequences coding for the same CDR3. The chain employs TRBV11-2 and TRBJ2-2, with no clear D. The CDR3 consists of 15 residues. With 1 base removed from V and 0 bases from J, the gap between germline ends came to 6 bases. Germline CDR1 SGHAT, CDR2 FQNNGV. The CDR3 DNA reads TGTGCCAGCAGCTTAGGTCGGGCGAACACCGGGGAGCTGTTTTTT. The encoded protein is CASSLGRANTGELFF.

This sequence joins TRBV27 and TRBJ2-1, with D possibly TRBD1 on 6 matching bases. Germline V gene lookup returns CDR1 MNHEY and CDR2 SMNVEV (reference sequence). The CDR3 is 17 amino acids. V shed 7 bases and J shed 2 bases, with 21 bases lying between them. In nucleotides, the CDR3 is TGTGCCAGCAACAAAGGTAACAGGGAGACAACCTACAATGAGCAGTTCTTC. Translating it yields CASNKGNRETTYNEQFF.

The rearrangement links TRBV28 to TRBJ1-5, with D unclear. CDR3 length equals 11 residues. V was cut by 8 bases and J by 7 bases, with 9 bases left in between. Per the germline V gene, CDR1 is MDHEN and CDR2 is SYDVKM. The CDR3 DNA follows: TGTGCCAGCGGCCCGCCCCAGCCCCAGCATTTT. Translated: CASGPPQPQHF.

A word on this clone: Other nucleotide sequences in the sample specify the same CDR3. This chain's CDR3 is CASSDRANTEAFF. The CDR3 DNA reads TGCGCCAGCAGCGACAGGGCGAACACTGAAGCTTTCTTT. The rearrangement links TRBV10-2 to TRBJ1-1; 7 nucleotides line up with TRBD1. The J segment lost 1 base and the V segment lost 6 bases, leaving 2 bases of the junction unmatched. Per germline, CDR1 WSHSY and CDR2 SAAADI. This CDR3 comprises 13 residues.

This chain joins TRBV5-4 and TRBJ2-7; D remains unclear. Trimming cost V 0 bases and J 6 bases, with 10 bases left between them. CDR3 size: 13 residues. CDR1 and CDR2 (germline): SGHNT, YYREEE (reference sequence). In DNA form, the CDR3 reads TGTGCCAGCAGCTTGGAGATTACGAGCGAGCAGTACTTC. Its protein is CASSLEITSEQYF.

This rearrangement joins TRBV7-2 to TRBJ2-3, with 8 bases fitting TRBD2. Germline V gives CDR1 SGHTA, CDR2 FQGNSA. The CDR3 extends over 15 amino acids. The V segment lost 2 bases and the J segment 2 bases; nucleotides outside the gene matches: 3. CDR3 in amino acids: CASSLSGRDTDTQYF. As DNA, the CDR3 is TGTGCCAGCAGCTTATCCGGGAGGGACACAGATACGCAGTATTTT.

V and J are TRBV5-1 and TRBJ2-2, with 7 bases matching TRBD1. The ends lost 4 bases at V and 5 bases at J; junction bases unmatched: 2. CDR3 length: 13 residues. Germline V CDR1 and CDR2: SGHRS, YFSETQ. The CDR3 nucleotides read TGCGCCAGCAGCGACAGGGATACCGGGGAGCTGTTTTTT. Its translation: CASSDRDTGELFF.

V is TRBV18 and J is TRBJ1-2; D gene uncertain. CDR1 and CDR2 (germline): KGHSH, LQKENI. V gave up 3 bases and J gave up 2 bases, with 13 bases separating them. This CDR3 region has 15 residues. CDR3 in amino acids: CASSPEAASNYGYTF. DNA for the CDR3: TGTGCCAGCTCACCTGAGGCCGCTTCAAACTATGGCTACACCTTC.

The chain is built from TRBV18 and TRBJ2-7, with 7 bases aligning to TRBD2. This CDR3 has 14 amino acids. Looked up from germline, CDR1 is KGHSH and CDR2 is LQKENI. V shed 6 bases, J shed 3 bases, and the junction held 8 bases outside the gene matches. CDR3 sequence reads: CASSPQRGVYEQYF. Here the CDR3 DNA reads TGTGCCAGCTCCCCGCAGCGGGGAGTCTACGAGCAGTACTTC.

The V and J genes are TRBV19 and TRBJ2-7; the match to TRBD2 covers 8 bases. The V gene's germline CDR1 is LNHDA and CDR2 SQIVND (reference sequence). This CDR3 is 14 amino acids long. Trimming cost V 7 bases and J 6 bases; bases outside gene matches: 11. This CDR3 reads CASTPSGSGGEQYF. CDR3 DNA: TGTGCCAGTACCCCTAGCGGGTCCGGGGGCGAGCAGTACTTC. Filled out from reference TRBV19 and TRBJ2-7, the complete variable domain reads DGGITQSPKYLFRKEGQNVTLSCEQNLNHDAMYWYRQDPGQGLRLIYYSQIVNDFQKGDIAEGYSVSREKKESFPLTVTSAQKNPTAFYLCASTPSGSGGEQYFGPGTRLTVT.

The CDR3 protein is CSVLPRDRGYEQYF. The DNA for the CDR3 is TGCAGCGTTCTCCCCCGGGACAGGGGCTACGAGCAGTACTTC. V is TRBV29-1 and J is TRBJ2-7, with 10 bases that match TRBD1. From germline, CDR1 is SQVTM and CDR2 ANQGSEA. Unmatched junction bases numbered 7, after V lost 5 bases and J lost 3 bases. The CDR3 runs to 14 residues.